This TCR beta chain was observed in a study of cytomegalovirus exposure and HLA in healthy donors. Study-level results: Analysis was carried out at a later point, and it linked a missense DCLRE1C variant to TCR beta V- and J-gene trimming.

A note on this clone: Its specificity is not known.

Primers included in the PCR were 60 Vbeta and 13 Jbeta primers. Profiled with immunoSEQ multiplex PCR; TCRdb holds only in-frame clones, not every one. Found here are over 110,000 clones, 70% to 85% of them singletons; the top ten hold around 2.6%. The V gene end was trimmed by 6 bases and the J gene end by 4 bases; junction bases not matched to a gene: 5. The CDR3 sequence is 14 residues long. Germline V CDR1 and CDR2: SQVTM, ANQGSEA. Unrecorded immune exposures were likely, despite nominal health at sampling. The clonotype originates from a male donor in good health and CMV-seronegative. The sequencing input was PBMCs. The chain employs TRBV29-1 and TRBJ2-7; 14 bases map to TRBD2. CDR3 loop: CSVVTSGRAYEQYF. The CDR3 DNA is TGCAGCGTGGTGACTAGCGGGAGGGCTTACGAGCAGTACTTC.